The 20 T cell receptor beta chains below were found in one sample sequenced in a study of Ad26.COV2.S vaccination and SARS-CoV-2 variants. Treatment here: 19 received Ad26.COV2.S at low or high dose, single or two shots; 5 received placebo; per-sample allocation not given. Samples were taken on day 63 after the first vaccine or placebo injection. Assay: immunoSEQ multiplex PCR; the TCRdb copy retains only in-frame clones and omits some. In the table there are hundreds of thousands of clones, more than 85% of which are singletons. Specimen: peripheral blood, collected in a trial of Ad26.COV2.S vaccine versus placebo. Receptors originate from a person aged 18 to 65 who received the Ad26.COV2.S COVID-19 vaccine or a placebo.

The chain has TRBV28 and TRBJ1-1; TRBD1 is a possible D gene (6 bases). V was shortened by 6 bases and J by 8 bases, with 22 bases between the two germline ends. The V gene's germline CDR1 is MDHEN and CDR2 SYDVKM. The CDR3 spans 15 residues. DNA for the CDR3: TGTGCCAGCAGGGAACCCAGACGGGGGGGCACGGAAGCTTTCTTT. It yields the protein CASREPRRGGTEAFF. Supplemented by reference TRBV28 and TRBJ1-1, the full variable domain reads DVKVTQSSRYLVKRTGEKVFLECVQDMDHENMFWYRQDPGLGLRLIYFSYDVKMKEKGDIPEGYSVSREKKERFSLILESASTNQTSMYLCASREPRRGGTEAFFGQGTRLTVV.

The chain is built from TRBV5-1 and TRBJ1-1; 7 bases fit TRBD1. The CDR3 spans 15 residues. Germline CDR1 SGHRS, CDR2 YFSETQ. Trimming cost V 2 bases and J 0 bases; bases outside gene matches: 4. This CDR3 is CASSLGTDVNTEAFF. The CDR3 DNA follows: TGCGCCAGCAGCTTAGGGACAGACGTGAACACTGAAGCTTTCTTT.

The J gene is TRBJ1-4, the V gene TRBV7-6; D possibly corresponds to TRBD1 (6 bases). Germline V gene lookup returns CDR1 SGHVS and CDR2 FNYEAQ. CDR3 length equals 14 residues. The ends were cut back, 5 bases at V and 10 bases at J, with 17 bases in the middle. As DNA, the CDR3 is TGTGCCAGCAGCCTGGACAGCCAGGAGGGAAAACTGTTTTTT. Protein product: CASSLDSQEGKLFF. The whole variable domain, filled in from reference TRBV7-6 and TRBJ1-4, reads GAGVSQSPRYKVTKRGQDVALRCDPISGHVSLYWYRQALGQGPEFLTYFNYEAQQDKSGLPNDRFSAERPEGSISTLTIQRTEQRDSAMYRCASSLDSQEGKLFFGSGTQLSVL.

This rearrangement joins TRBV5-1 to TRBJ2-7, with D perhaps matching TRBD1 (5 bases). Germline loops: CDR1 SGHRS, CDR2 YFSETQ. The V and J ends lost 4 bases and 1 base respectively, with 12 bases between them. This CDR3 has 14 amino acids. CDR3 region: CASSTRQGSYEQYF. DNA for the CDR3: TGCGCCAGCAGCACAAGGCAGGGTTCCTACGAGCAGTACTTC.

The chain uses TRBV18 and TRBJ1-6; 9 bases align to TRBD1. The CDR3 is made up of 16 amino acids. CDR1 and CDR2 from the germline V gene are KGHSH and LQKENI. V gave up 5 bases and J gave up 3 bases; unmatched junction bases: 5. This CDR3 is CASSSQGQGYNSPLHF. DNA for the CDR3: TGTGCCAGCTCATCGCAGGGACAGGGCTATAATTCACCCCTCCACTTT.

This rearrangement joins TRBV24-1 to TRBJ2-1; D call uncertain. The CDR3 consists of 16 residues. Between the trimmed V and J ends, which lost 3 bases and 0 bases, there was a span of 11 bases. Germline CDR1 reads KGHDR; CDR2 reads SFDVKD. The CDR3 DNA reads TGTGCCACCAGTGATAAATTGAGTGGCTCCTACAATGAGCAGTTCTTC. Its protein product is CATSDKLSGSYNEQFF.

The V gene is TRBV19, the J gene TRBJ1-2; D not certain. This CDR3 contains 14 residues. Germline V gives CDR1 LNHDA, CDR2 SQIVND (reference sequence). Deletions cut 0 bases from V and 8 bases from J, with 13 bases between. The CDR3 coding sequence is TGTGCCAGTAGTATAGATGCCCGGCTTCGGGGCTACACCTTC. Translating it yields CASSIDARLRGYTF.

This clone showed up just a few times. V gene TRBV7-2 combines with J gene TRBJ2-5; D is possibly TRBD1 (5 bases). The ends were cut back, 2 bases at V and 3 bases at J, with 7 bases in the middle. CDR3 size: 13 residues. Germline V gene sequence: CDR1 SGHTA, CDR2 FQGNSA. This CDR3 reads CASSLSREETQYF. Written as DNA, the CDR3 is TGTGCCAGCAGCTTAAGCAGGGAAGAGACCCAGTACTTC.

This chain uses TRBV11-2 with TRBJ2-1; TRBD2 matches at 11 bases. With 1 base clipped from V and 9 bases from J, the junction kept 11 bases outside the gene matches. CDR1 SGHAT and CDR2 FQNNGV come from the germline V gene. This CDR3 has 17 residues. The CDR3 region is CASSLGDSLAGGGEQFF. In nucleotides, the CDR3 is TGTGCCAGCAGCTTAGGGGACTCTCTAGCGGGGGGAGGTGAGCAGTTCTTC.

The gene calls are TRBV7-2 and TRBJ2-2; 10 bases match TRBD1. Germline V gene data show CDR1 as SGHTA and CDR2 as FQGNSA. With V trimmed by 4 bases and J by 3 bases, 2 bases remained unmatched. The CDR3 length is 15 residues. CDR3 bases: TGTGCCAGCAGCTCGGACAGGGGGTACACCGGGGAGCTGTTTTTT. It translates to CASSSDRGYTGELFF.

The chain links TRBV14 to TRBJ2-7, with 9 bases aligning to TRBD2. Germline V CDR1 and CDR2: SGHDN, FVKESK. The CDR3 covers 14 residues. V lost 2 bases and J lost 7; bases outside the gene matches: 6. The chain's CDR3 is CASSQLGTSYEQYF. DNA for the CDR3: TGTGCCAGCAGCCAACTGGGGACTAGCTATGAGCAGTACTTC.

The chain is built from TRBV5-6 and TRBJ2-7; the D gene could be TRBD1 or TRBD2 (5 bases each). Germline lookup yields CDR1 SGHDT and CDR2 YYEEEE. The CDR3 spans 14 residues. Between the trimmed V and J ends, which lost 4 bases and 0 bases, there was a span of 11 bases. The CDR3 region has the DNA TGTGCCAGCAGCACCGGGACGGTCTCCTACGAGCAGTACTTC. It is translated as CASSTGTVSYEQYF.

This chain links TRBV27 with TRBJ2-1; a weak D match, TRBD1 (5 bases). This CDR3 has 15 residues. V gave up 7 bases and J gave up 2 bases, with 15 bases separating them. CDR1 and CDR2 from the germline V gene are MNHEY and SMNVEV (reference sequence). The chain's CDR3 is CASMAWGQTYNEQFF. The CDR3 DNA sequence: TGTGCCAGCATGGCGTGGGGCCAGACCTACAATGAGCAGTTCTTC.

The chain joins TRBV19 to TRBJ2-3, with 7 bases matching TRBD1. The CDR3 extends over 14 amino acids. CDR1 is LNHDA, CDR2 SQIVND, per germline (reference sequence). With V trimmed by 5 bases and J by 1 base, 3 bases remained unmatched. The CDR3 DNA follows: TGTGCCAGTAGTCCCGGACAGGGCACAGATACGCAGTATTTT. This codes for CASSPGQGTDTQYF.

The V call is TRBV7-9, the J call TRBJ1-4; D is unresolved. Germline V gene data show CDR1 as SEHNR and CDR2 as FQNEAQ (reference sequence). V was pared by 4 bases and J by 3 bases, with 9 bases between. The CDR3 length is 14 residues. CDR3 residues: CASSYSTANEKLFF. The DNA of the CDR3 is TGTGCCAGCAGCTATTCAACAGCTAATGAAAAACTGTTTTTT.

This chain links TRBV19 with TRBJ1-1; 7 nucleotides line up with TRBD1. V dropped 8 bases and J dropped 10; count of bases not matched to a gene: 7. Germline values: CDR1 LNHDA, CDR2 SQIVND (reference sequence). The CDR3 is 11 amino acids. CDR3 sequence (DNA): TGTGCCAGTTGGGACAGAACGACAGCTTTCTTT. This sequence encodes CASWDRTTAFF.

The chain uses TRBV7-2 and TRBJ1-2; D remains ambiguous. The CDR3 loop spans 13 amino acids. Germline-derived CDR1 and CDR2 are SGHTA and FQGNSA. Trimming cost V 11 bases and J 6 bases, with 19 bases left between them. DNA of the CDR3: TGTGCCTTGGAGCGGTTTTTAAAAGATGGCTACACCTTC. This encodes CALERFLKDGYTF.

As regards this clone: The same CDR3 arises from other DNA sequences in this sample as well. J is TRBJ2-1 and V is TRBV3-1 (or the pseudogene TRBV3-2), with 12 nucleotides matching TRBD2. The ends lost 4 bases at V and 5 bases at J; junction bases unmatched: 3. The CDR3 has 15 amino acids. Germline V gene data show CDR1 as LGHDT and CDR2 as YNNKEL (reference sequence). In nucleotides, the CDR3 is TGTGCCAGCAGCCCATGGACTAGCGGGAACAATGAGCAGTTCTTC. This translates into CASSPWTSGNNEQFF.

On this clone itself: Other DNA sequences from this sample encode an identical CDR3 as well. This sequence joins TRBV19 and TRBJ1-1; a weak D match, TRBD1 (6 bases). Germline V CDR1 and CDR2: LNHDA, SQIVND (reference sequence). CDR3 length equals 14 residues. V lost 1 base, J lost 5 bases, and 11 bases lay in between. The CDR3: CASSIGGLGTEAFF. The CDR3 DNA reads as TGTGCCAGTAGTATAGGGGGGCTGGGAACTGAAGCTTTCTTT. The whole variable domain, remainder taken from reference TRBV19 and TRBJ1-1, is DGGITQSPKYLFRKEGQNVTLSCEQNLNHDAMYWYRQDPGQGLRLIYYSQIVNDFQKGDIAEGYSVSREKKESFPLTVTSAQKNPTAFYLCASSIGGLGTEAFFGQGTRLTVV.

V and J are TRBV4-2 and TRBJ2-3; 8 nucleotides line up with TRBD1. J was trimmed by 2 bases and V by 6 bases; bases with no gene match: 10. Germline V gene lookup returns CDR1 LGHNA and CDR2 YNFKEQ. The CDR3 extends over 16 amino acids. The CDR3: CASRRQGASYTDTQYF. CDR3 nucleotide sequence: TGTGCCAGCAGAAGGCAGGGGGCATCATACACAGATACGCAGTATTTT.